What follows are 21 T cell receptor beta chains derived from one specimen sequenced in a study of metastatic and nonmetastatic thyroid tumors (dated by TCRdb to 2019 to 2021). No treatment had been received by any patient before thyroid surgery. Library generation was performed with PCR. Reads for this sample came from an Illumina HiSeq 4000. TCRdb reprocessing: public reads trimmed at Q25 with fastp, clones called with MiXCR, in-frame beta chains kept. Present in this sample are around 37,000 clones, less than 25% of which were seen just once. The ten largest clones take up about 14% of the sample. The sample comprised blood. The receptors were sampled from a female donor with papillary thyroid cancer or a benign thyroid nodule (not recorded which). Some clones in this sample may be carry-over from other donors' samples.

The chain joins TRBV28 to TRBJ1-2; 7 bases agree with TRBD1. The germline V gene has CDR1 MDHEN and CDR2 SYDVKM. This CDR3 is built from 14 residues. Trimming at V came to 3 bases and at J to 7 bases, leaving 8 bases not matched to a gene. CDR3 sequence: CASSFAIWTGGYTF. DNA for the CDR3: TGTGCCAGCAGTTTTGCCATCTGGACAGGTGGCTACACCTTC.

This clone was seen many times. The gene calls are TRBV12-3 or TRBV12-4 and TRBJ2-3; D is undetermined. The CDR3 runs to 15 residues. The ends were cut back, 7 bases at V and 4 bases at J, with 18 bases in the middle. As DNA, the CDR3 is TGTGCCAGCACCCTCGGGCTAGTACGATCAGATACGCAGTATTTT. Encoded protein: CASTLGLVRSDTQYF.

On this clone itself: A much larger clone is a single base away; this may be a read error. The DNA of the CDR3 is TGTGCCAGCAGCCCGGCGGCGGGACTGCTACGCTCTGTGGCCAACGTCCTGACTTTC. This gives the protein CASSPAAGLLRSVANVLTF. V usage is TRBV4-2 and J usage is TRBJ2-6; weak D call: TRBD2 (6 bases). Germline V gene data show CDR1 as LGHNA and CDR2 as YNFKEQ. The CDR3 is 19 residues long.

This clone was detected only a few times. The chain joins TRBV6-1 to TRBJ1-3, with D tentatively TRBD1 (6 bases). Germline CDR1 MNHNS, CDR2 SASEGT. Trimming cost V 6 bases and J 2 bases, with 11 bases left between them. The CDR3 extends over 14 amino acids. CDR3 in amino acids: CASRAGQPGNTIYF. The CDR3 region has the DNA TGTGCCAGCAGGGCTGGACAGCCTGGAAACACCATATATTTT.

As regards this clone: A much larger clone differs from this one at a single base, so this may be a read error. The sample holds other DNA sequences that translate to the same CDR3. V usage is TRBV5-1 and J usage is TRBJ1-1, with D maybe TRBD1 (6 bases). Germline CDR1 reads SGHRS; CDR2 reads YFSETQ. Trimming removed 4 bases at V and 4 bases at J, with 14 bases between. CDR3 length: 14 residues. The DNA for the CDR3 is TGCGCCAGCAGCCCCCCCACAGGGAGCACTGAAGCTTTCTTT. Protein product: CASSPPTGSTEAFF.

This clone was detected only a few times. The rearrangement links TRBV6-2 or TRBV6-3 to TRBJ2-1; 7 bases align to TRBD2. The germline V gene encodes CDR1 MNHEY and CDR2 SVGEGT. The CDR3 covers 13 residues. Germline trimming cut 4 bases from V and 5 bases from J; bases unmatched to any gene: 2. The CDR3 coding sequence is TGTGCCAGCAGTTGGGGAGGGCACAATGAGCAGTTCTTC. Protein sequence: CASSWGGHNEQFF.

The CDR3 coding sequence is TGTGCCAGCAGCTTGGCCGGGACAGGGATGTACACCATATATTTT. Its translation is CASSLAGTGMYTIYF. The chain links TRBV5-5 to TRBJ1-3, with 9 bases aligning to TRBD1. There are 15 residues in the CDR3. Germline V gene lookup returns CDR1 SGHKS and CDR2 YYEKEE (reference sequence). The ends lost 0 bases at V and 8 bases at J; junction bases unmatched: 6.

CDR3 in amino acids: CASSLSLRDRGTEAFF. CDR3 nucleotides: TGTGCCAGCAGCTTAAGTTTGCGAGACAGGGGTACTGAAGCTTTCTTT. This chain joins TRBV11-1 and TRBJ1-1; 8 bases align to TRBD1. The CDR3 is 16 residues long. Trimming took 2 bases from V and 5 from J; bases not matched to a gene: 10. Germline V gives CDR1 SGHAT, CDR2 FQDESV (reference sequence). Full variable domain (outside the CDR3, taken from reference TRBV11-1 and TRBJ1-1): EAEVAQSPRYKITEKSQAVAFWCDPISGHATLYWYRQILGQGPELLVQFQDESVVDDSQLPKDRFSAERLKGVDSTLKIQPAELGDSAMYLCASSLSLRDRGTEAFFGQGTRLTVV.

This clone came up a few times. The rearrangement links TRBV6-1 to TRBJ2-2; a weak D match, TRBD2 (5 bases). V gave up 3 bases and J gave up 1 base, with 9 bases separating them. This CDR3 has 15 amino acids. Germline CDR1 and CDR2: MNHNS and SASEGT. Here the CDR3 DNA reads TGTGCCAGCAGTGATAGGGCGGGGAACACCGGGGAGCTGTTTTTT. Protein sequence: CASSDRAGNTGELFF.

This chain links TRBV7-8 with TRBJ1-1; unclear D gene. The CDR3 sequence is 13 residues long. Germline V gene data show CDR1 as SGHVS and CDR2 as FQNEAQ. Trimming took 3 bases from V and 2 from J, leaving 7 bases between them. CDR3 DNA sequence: TGTGCCAGCAGCTTTATGGTTAACACTGAAGCTTTCTTT. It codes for CASSFMVNTEAFF.

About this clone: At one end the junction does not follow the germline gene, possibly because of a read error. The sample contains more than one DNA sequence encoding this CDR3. This chain's CDR3 is CASSLTSGYYEQYF. The CDR3 region has the DNA TGCGCCAGCAGCTTGACTAGCGGCTACTACGAGCAATACTTC. The chain couples TRBV5-6 to TRBJ2-7; TRBD2 agrees at 9 bases. The CDR3 is 14 residues long. Germline CDR1 reads SGHDT; CDR2 reads YYEEEE.

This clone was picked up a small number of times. CDR3 DNA sequence: TGTGCCAGCAGCTCCTCTAGCTACAATGAGCAGTTCTTC. Translated, it gives CASSSSSYNEQFF. The chain has TRBV28 and TRBJ2-1; D is unclear. Trimming left V 6 bases short and J 3 bases short, with 9 bases between. Per germline, CDR1 MDHEN and CDR2 SYDVKM. The CDR3 extends over 13 amino acids.

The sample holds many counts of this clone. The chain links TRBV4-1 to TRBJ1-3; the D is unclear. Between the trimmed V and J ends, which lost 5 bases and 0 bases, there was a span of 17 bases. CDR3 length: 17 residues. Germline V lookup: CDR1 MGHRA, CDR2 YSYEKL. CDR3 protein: CASSSDRRGSSGNTIYF. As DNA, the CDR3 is TGCGCCAGCAGCTCAGATAGGCGGGGATCCTCTGGAAACACCATATATTTT.

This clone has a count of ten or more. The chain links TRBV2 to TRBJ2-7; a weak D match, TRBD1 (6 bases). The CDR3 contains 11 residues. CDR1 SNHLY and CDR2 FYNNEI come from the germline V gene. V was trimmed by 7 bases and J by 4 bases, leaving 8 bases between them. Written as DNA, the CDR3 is TGTGCCAGCAACAGGGTTTACGAGCAGTACTTC. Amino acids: CASNRVYEQYF.

CDR3: CASTQDSLPDYGYTF. CDR3 coding DNA: TGTGCCAGCACTCAGGATAGCCTCCCTGACTATGGCTACACCTTC. This chain joins TRBV28 and TRBJ1-2; no clear D. V dropped 7 bases and J dropped 3 bases, with 18 bases sitting between them. CDR1 is MDHEN and CDR2 is SYDVKM in the germline V gene. This CDR3 spans 15 amino acids.

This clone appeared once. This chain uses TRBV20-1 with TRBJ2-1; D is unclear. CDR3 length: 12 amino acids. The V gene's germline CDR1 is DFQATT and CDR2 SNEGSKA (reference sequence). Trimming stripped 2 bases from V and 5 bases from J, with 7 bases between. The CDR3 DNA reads TGCAGTGCTAGACTAGTTGACAATGAGCAGTTCTTC. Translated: CSARLVDNEQFF.

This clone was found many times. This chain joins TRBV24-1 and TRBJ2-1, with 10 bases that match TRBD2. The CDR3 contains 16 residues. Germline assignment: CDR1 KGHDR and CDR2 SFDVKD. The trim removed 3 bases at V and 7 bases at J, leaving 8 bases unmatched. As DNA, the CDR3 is TGTGCCACCAGTGATCCAAGCGGGAGGGCCGGTAATGAGCAGTTCTTC. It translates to CATSDPSGRAGNEQFF.

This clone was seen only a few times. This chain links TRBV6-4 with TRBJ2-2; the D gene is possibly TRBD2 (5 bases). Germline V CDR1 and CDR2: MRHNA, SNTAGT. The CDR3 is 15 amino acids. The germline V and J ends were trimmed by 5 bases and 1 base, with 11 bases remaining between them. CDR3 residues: CASSHRAGNTGELFF. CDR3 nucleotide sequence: TGTGCCAGCAGTCATAGGGCGGGGAACACCGGGGAGCTGTTTTTT.

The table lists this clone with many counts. In nucleotides, the CDR3 is TGTGCCAGCAGCTCGTCCGGGACTCAGCAGTACTTC. Protein: CASSSSGTQQYF. This rearrangement joins TRBV7-9 to TRBJ2-7; possible D gene TRBD2, 6 bases. With 4 bases removed from V and 8 bases from J, the gap between germline ends came to 12 bases. CDR1 SEHNR and CDR2 FQNEAQ come from the germline V gene (reference sequence). This CDR3 is built from 12 residues.

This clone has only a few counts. DNA of the CDR3: TGTGCCAGCAGTTACTCGAAGATCCCCTACGAGCAGTACTTC. Protein: CASSYSKIPYEQYF. The chain employs TRBV6-5 and TRBJ2-7; D remains unclear. The CDR3 totals 14 residues. Germline-derived CDR1 and CDR2 are MNHEY and SVGAGI. The V and J ends lost 0 bases and 2 bases respectively, with 8 bases between them.

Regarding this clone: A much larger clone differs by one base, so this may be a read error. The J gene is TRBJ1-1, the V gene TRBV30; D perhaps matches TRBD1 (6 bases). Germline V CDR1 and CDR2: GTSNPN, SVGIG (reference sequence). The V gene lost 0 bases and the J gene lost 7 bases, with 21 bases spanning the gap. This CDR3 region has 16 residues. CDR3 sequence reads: CAWSVRSPAGACEAFF. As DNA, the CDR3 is TGTGCCTGGAGTGTGAGGAGTCCGGCAGGGGCTTGTGAAGCTTTCTTT.